These 3 T cell receptor beta chains originate from one sample sequenced in a study of response to subunit inactivated influenza vaccine. From the RT-PCR reads, TCRdb called clonotypes with MiXCR, one entry per CDR3 protein. The data contain 290,000 or so distinct CDR3 sequences, around 20% of them singletons. The sample consisted of PBMCs from blood, taken about 20 months after vaccination. Receptors were obtained from a man in his fifties or sixties who received an inactivated influenza vaccine.

The chain combines TRBV9 with TRBJ2-3; 14 nucleotides line up with TRBD2. The J segment lost 4 bases and the V segment lost 2 bases, leaving 12 bases of the junction unmatched. CDR1 is SGDLS, CDR2 YYNGEE, per germline. The CDR3 sequence is 19 residues long. CDR3 residues: CASSVGLAGATPPPDTQYF. In DNA form, the CDR3 reads TGTGCCAGCAGCGTGGGACTAGCGGGGGCCACCCCACCTCCAGATACGCAGTATTTT.

The sample holds a few counts of this clonotype. The V and J genes are TRBV20-1 and TRBJ1-2, with D perhaps matching TRBD1 (6 bases). The CDR3 totals 17 residues. The V gene lost 0 bases and the J gene lost 1 base, with 18 bases spanning the gap. In germline, CDR1 is DFQATT, CDR2 SNEGSKA (reference sequence). CDR3 DNA sequence: TGCAGTGCTAGAGATGCGCCGGCGGGGGGGCTTAACTATGGCTACACCTTC. This codes for CSARDAPAGGLNYGYTF.

The chain uses TRBV6-5 and TRBJ2-3, with TRBD2 identical over 7 bases. The CDR3 length is 13 residues. V shed 5 bases and J 4 bases; nucleotides not matched to a gene: 3. Per the germline V gene, CDR1 is MNHEY and CDR2 is SVGAGI. For the CDR3, the DNA is TGTGCCAGCAGTAACCGGGGGGCAGATACGCAGTATTTT. Protein product: CASSNRGADTQYF.